What follows are 19 T cell receptor beta chains derived from one specimen sequenced in a study of T-cell memory formation after mild COVID-19. TCRdb fed the 5' RACE reads into MiXCR, producing one record per CDR3 protein. The table has roughly 300,000 distinct CDR3 sequences, around 8% seen once; the top ten hold 22%. The sample comprised PBMCs or a T cell subset sorted from them (not recorded which). These receptors were collected from a young man who had mild COVID-19 (a few samples of this study predate the infection). Cell type and time point are not known.

The J gene is TRBJ2-5, the V gene TRBV7-9, with D perhaps given as TRBD1 or TRBD2 (7 bases each). V lost 6 bases and J lost 5, with 16 bases in between. The CDR3 runs to 14 residues. Germline assignment: CDR1 SEHNR and CDR2 FQNEAQ (reference sequence). CDR3 sequence: CASRPSGGGETQYF. The CDR3 DNA reads TGTGCCAGCAGACCTTCAGGGGGAGGGGAGACCCAGTACTTC.

The chain is built from TRBV6-5 and TRBJ1-4; D remains unclear. CDR1 is MNHEY, CDR2 SVGAGI, per germline. The CDR3 totals 13 residues. V was trimmed by 0 bases and J by 8 bases, leaving 7 bases between them. The CDR3 region has the DNA TGTGCCAGCAGTTACTCGCGCGGGGAAAAACTGTTTTTT. It specifies CASSYSRGEKLFF.

This clonotype was counted only a few times. The V gene is TRBV12-3 or TRBV12-4, the J gene TRBJ1-5, with D possibly TRBD1 on 5 matching bases. V lost 0 bases and J 2 bases, leaving 8 bases between the germline ends. This CDR3 is 15 amino acids long. DNA of the CDR3: TGTGCCAGCAGTTTAGCCCAGGGTGGCAATCAGCCCCAGCATTTT. Protein product: CASSLAQGGNQPQHF.

This clonotype was counted between two and nine times. J is TRBJ2-1 and V is TRBV6-4, with a tentative D call TRBD1 (5 bases). The CDR3 runs to 13 residues. Germline V gene lookup returns CDR1 MRHNA and CDR2 SNTAGT. The V end lost 5 bases, the J end lost 9 bases, and 14 bases lay between the germline ends. The CDR3 bases are TGTGCCAGCAGTATTGGCCAGGGTAGTGAGCAGTTCTTC. Protein product: CASSIGQGSEQFF.

CDR3 region: CAISEPRGRGTDTQYF. The CDR3 DNA is TGTGCCATCAGTGAGCCCCGAGGAAGGGGCACAGATACGCAGTATTTT. The genes are TRBV10-3 and TRBJ2-3; no clear D. Germline V gene sequence: CDR1 ENHRY, CDR2 SYGVKD. Trimming removed 2 bases from V and 1 base from J, with 13 bases in between. This CDR3 has 16 amino acids.

This clonotype was recorded a few times. CDR3 protein: CASSQTAMNTEAFF. The CDR3 coding sequence is TGTGCCAGCAGCCAGACAGCTATGAACACTGAAGCTTTCTTT. V is TRBV7-3 and J is TRBJ1-1; D possibly corresponds to TRBD1 (5 bases). CDR3 length equals 14 residues. CDR1 SGHTA and CDR2 FQGTGA come from the germline V gene. Trimming cost V 5 bases and J 0 bases, with 10 bases left between them.

In this sample, this clonotype turned up a few times. The chain recombines TRBV24-1 with TRBJ1-3; no definite D call. CDR1 KGHDR and CDR2 SFDVKD come from the germline V gene. The CDR3 consists of 14 residues. Trimming cost V 6 bases and J 4 bases, with 12 bases left between them. The CDR3 loop reads CATSSGLTGNTIYF. The CDR3 DNA follows: TGTGCCACCAGTTCAGGACTGACGGGAAACACCATATATTTT.

This rearrangement joins TRBV20-1 to TRBJ2-1, with D maybe TRBD2 (5 bases). V lost 0 bases, J lost 4 bases, and 16 bases lay in between. CDR1 and CDR2 from the germline V gene are DFQATT and SNEGSKA (reference sequence). CDR3 length: 16 amino acids. CDR3 protein: CSARDRAGSHYNEQFF. In DNA form, the CDR3 reads TGCAGTGCTAGAGATCGGGCGGGTTCGCATTACAATGAGCAGTTCTTC.

This chain uses TRBV20-1 with TRBJ2-5, with a tentative D call TRBD1 (7 bases). V was cut by 2 bases and J by 4 bases, with 8 bases left in between. The germline gives CDR1 DFQATT, CDR2 SNEGSKA (reference sequence). This CDR3 is built from 12 residues. The DNA for the CDR3 is TGCAGTGCTAGACAGGGGGGAGAGACCCAGTACTTC. It translates to CSARQGGETQYF.

This clonotype appeared a few times. The V gene is TRBV5-1, the J gene TRBJ1-2, with D unresolved. Germline V gene data show CDR1 as SGHRS and CDR2 as YFSETQ. The CDR3 covers 12 residues. Trimming shortened V by 4 bases and J by 8 bases, and 12 bases separated the two germline ends. The CDR3 sequence is CASSPDMYGYTF. DNA of the CDR3: TGCGCCAGCAGCCCTGACATGTACGGCTACACCTTC.

This clonotype was seen only a few times. This chain uses TRBV6-5 with TRBJ1-1, with D tentatively TRBD1 (6 bases). Germline values: CDR1 MNHEY, CDR2 SVGAGI. V lost 2 bases and J lost 3, with 13 bases in between. This CDR3 region has 15 residues. Written as DNA, the CDR3 is TGTGCCAGCAGTTACCACCAACAGGGATACACTGAAGCTTTCTTT. Protein: CASSYHQQGYTEAFF.

This clonotype has only a few counts. The chain couples TRBV6-5 to TRBJ2-1; D is perhaps TRBD2 (5 bases). CDR3 length: 15 amino acids. The V gene's germline CDR1 is MNHEY and CDR2 SVGAGI. The V and J ends lost 0 bases and 9 bases respectively, with 15 bases between them. Here the CDR3 reads CASSYSNPRGSEQFF. The CDR3 bases are TGTGCCAGCAGTTACTCGAACCCCCGAGGGAGTGAGCAGTTCTTC.

In this sample, this clonotype turned up a few times. The chain combines TRBV6-6 with TRBJ2-4; TRBD1 or TRBD2 may be the D gene (7 bases each). Germline V gene data show CDR1 as MNHNY and CDR2 as SVGAGI (reference sequence). CDR3 length equals 18 residues. Trimming took 4 bases from V and 0 from J, leaving 19 bases between them. The CDR3 nucleotides read TGTGCCAGCAGTTTCAACGCAGGGGGACTAATAGCCAAAAACATTCAGTACTTC. This sequence encodes CASSFNAGGLIAKNIQYF.

The table lists this clonotype with a few counts. J is TRBJ1-2 and V is TRBV6-5; 8 bases line up with TRBD1. CDR1 is MNHEY, CDR2 SVGAGI, per germline. The length of the CDR3 is 16 residues. After removal of 2 bases from V and 5 bases from J, the junction contained 10 bases not matched to a gene. The CDR3 here is CASSYTSGGAAYGYTF. The DNA of the CDR3 is TGTGCCAGCAGTTACACCTCAGGGGGCGCAGCTTATGGCTACACCTTC.

The table lists this clonotype with a few counts. This chain uses TRBV2 with TRBJ1-6; 9 bases agree with TRBD1. The CDR3 runs to 13 residues. V was pared by 8 bases and J by 7 bases, with 3 bases of the junction left unmatched. Germline values: CDR1 SNHLY, CDR2 FYNNEI. The CDR3 DNA is TGTGCCAGCGGGGGGACAGGGAATTCACCCCTCCACTTT. It is translated as CASGGTGNSPLHF.

This clonotype was seen a few times. This rearrangement joins TRBV15 to TRBJ1-2; TRBD1 is a possible D gene (5 bases). The germline gives CDR1 LNHNV, CDR2 YYDKDF (reference sequence). The CDR3 consists of 14 residues. V dropped 4 bases and J dropped 8 bases, with 17 bases sitting between them. The CDR3 spells CATSNRDPRRGYTF. CDR3 sequence (DNA): TGTGCCACCAGCAACCGGGACCCCAGGAGGGGCTACACCTTC.

This clonotype was recorded a few times. The chain couples TRBV5-1 to TRBJ2-7, with D unresolved. V shed 0 bases and J shed 5 bases, with 6 bases lying between them. The CDR3 sequence is 12 residues long. Germline values: CDR1 SGHRS, CDR2 YFSETQ. CDR3 DNA: TGCGCCAGCAGCTTGGGGGCCCACGAGCAGTACTTC. Protein sequence: CASSLGAHEQYF.

This clonotype was observed a handful of times. The chain carries TRBV27 and TRBJ2-2; D might be TRBD2 (7 bases). Germline V gene lookup returns CDR1 MNHEY and CDR2 SMNVEV (reference sequence). The CDR3 loop spans 16 amino acids. The V and J ends lost 6 bases and 4 bases respectively, with 18 bases between them. The CDR3 loop is CASRIRGGATTGELFF. CDR3 in DNA: TGTGCCAGCAGAATAAGGGGGGGGGCGACCACCGGGGAGCTGTTTTTT.

The V gene is TRBV29-1, the J gene TRBJ2-3; D gene uncertain. Germline CDR1 is SQVTM and CDR2 is ANQGSEA. V gave up 4 bases and J gave up 2 bases, with 10 bases separating them. The CDR3 has 13 residues. Written as DNA, the CDR3 is TGCAGCGTTGCCTCGCGTTTCACAGATACGCAGTATTTT. This encodes CSVASRFTDTQYF.